This entry lists 10 T cell receptor beta chains sequenced from one sample in a study of blood T cell repertoires in COVID-19. Assay used: immunoSEQ multiplex PCR; TCRdb lists only in-frame clones, some missing. The sample carries 200,000 to 250,000 clones, roughly 88% recorded once. The sample comprised PBMCs or T cells enriched from blood (not recorded which). The source is a woman aged 45-59 years who had recovered from COVID-19.

The CDR3 nucleotides are TGTGCCAGTAGTTTCTACGGGACACCTAATTCACCCCTCCACTTT. It specifies CASSFYGTPNSPLHF. The chain carries TRBV19 and TRBJ1-6, with D possibly being TRBD1 (6 bases). V was cut by 5 bases and J by 6 bases, with 14 bases left in between. Germline CDR1 reads LNHDA; CDR2 reads SQIVND (reference sequence). CDR3 size: 15 residues.

This chain uses TRBV20-1 with TRBJ2-5, with a weak D call TRBD1 (6 bases). The CDR3 runs to 10 residues. From germline, CDR1 is DFQATT and CDR2 SNEGSKA (reference sequence). V dropped 7 bases and J dropped 6 bases, with 9 bases sitting between them. The CDR3 region has the DNA TGCAGTGGAGGGGGACAGACCCAGTACTTC. Residues: CSGGGQTQYF.

This chain uses TRBV3-1 (or the pseudogene TRBV3-2) with TRBJ2-1; 10 positions match TRBD2. Germline CDR1 reads LGHDT; CDR2 reads YNNKEL (reference sequence). The trim removed 3 bases at V and 9 bases at J, leaving 8 bases unmatched. The CDR3 contains 15 residues. The CDR3 DNA is TGTGCCAGCAGCCACGCAGCGGGGGGGCCAGGTGAGCAGTTCTTC. This gives the protein CASSHAAGGPGEQFF.

J is TRBJ1-1 and V is TRBV19, with a possible D match to TRBD1 (6 bases). The germline V gene has CDR1 LNHDA and CDR2 SQIVND (reference sequence). The CDR3 runs to 13 residues. Trimming stripped 4 bases from V and 5 bases from J, with 11 bases between. Here the CDR3 DNA reads TGTGCCAGTAGTAGGGGGCTGGGGACTGAAGCTTTCTTT. Encoded protein: CASSRGLGTEAFF. Full variable domain (missing parts from reference TRBV19 and TRBJ1-1): DGGITQSPKYLFRKEGQNVTLSCEQNLNHDAMYWYRQDPGQGLRLIYYSQIVNDFQKGDIAEGYSVSREKKESFPLTVTSAQKNPTAFYLCASSRGLGTEAFFGQGTRLTVV.

The chain is built from TRBV27 and TRBJ1-2; D gene unclear. The ends were cut back, 3 bases at V and 4 bases at J, with 12 bases in the middle. The germline gives CDR1 MNHEY, CDR2 SMNVEV (reference sequence). This CDR3 comprises 14 residues. CDR3 coding DNA: TGTGCCAGCAGTTTGTCAGGCACTCCCTATGGCTACACCTTC. Its protein is CASSLSGTPYGYTF.

This rearrangement joins TRBV11-3 to TRBJ2-1, with 9 bases that match TRBD2. The CDR3 extends over 15 amino acids. The V and J ends lost 5 bases and 0 bases, in that order; junction bases with no gene match: 2. The germline V gene has CDR1 SGHNT and CDR2 YENEEA. The CDR3 DNA is TGTGCCAGCAGCCGTAGCGGGAGCTCCTACAATGAGCAGTTCTTC. It translates to CASSRSGSSYNEQFF.

CDR3 sequence (DNA): TGTGCCAGCAGCTTCCCCGAAGACAGGGGGCGGAATGAGCAGTTCTTC. This codes for CASSFPEDRGRNEQFF. This sequence joins TRBV11-3 and TRBJ2-1; 10 bases match TRBD1. The CDR3 covers 16 residues. Germline CDR1 is SGHNT and CDR2 is YENEEA. After removal of 3 bases from V and 7 bases from J, the junction contained 9 bases not matched to a gene.

J is TRBJ1-1 and V is TRBV27; 8 nucleotides agree with TRBD1. The length of the CDR3 is 18 residues. Per germline, CDR1 MNHEY and CDR2 SMNVEV (reference sequence). J lost 1 base, V lost 4 bases, and 14 bases had no gene match. The CDR3 nucleotides are TGTGCCAGCAGTTCTCCCGGAGGGCAGGGGGCAAAGAACACTGAAGCTTTCTTT. This translates into CASSSPGGQGAKNTEAFF.

V gene TRBV5-1 combines with J gene TRBJ2-2; 10 bases are shared with TRBD2. The CDR3 is 18 residues long. Trimming took 4 bases from V and 4 from J; bases not matched to a gene: 13. Germline CDR1 reads SGHRS; CDR2 reads YFSETQ. Written as DNA, the CDR3 is TGCGCCAGCAGCGTTCGGGAAGCGGGGGGGCCGGGCACCGGGGAGCTGTTTTTT. Encoded protein: CASSVREAGGPGTGELFF.

In DNA, the CDR3 is TGCGCCAGCAGCACGGGACTAGCGGATCCTAGCACAGATACGCAGTATTTT. This translates into CASSTGLADPSTDTQYF. This chain joins TRBV4-1 and TRBJ2-3, with 11 bases lining up with TRBD2. The CDR3 has 17 residues. After removal of 5 bases from V and 0 bases from J, the junction contained 7 bases not matched to a gene. The germline gives CDR1 MGHRA, CDR2 YSYEKL.